The entry that follows covers one TCR beta chain sequence. This sample is drawn from a study of blood T cells in healthy people across ages. For the second PCR, which ran for about 7 to 11 cycles, a sample-barcoded 5' primer and a J-beta primer mix were used. In TCRdb, the 5' RACE reads were re-called with MiXCR into one record per CDR3 protein. The sample yields about 1.4 million distinct CDR3 sequences, 59% seen once. CDR1 and CDR2 (germline): DFQATT, SNEGSKA (reference sequence). This CDR3 is built from 14 residues. Trimming shortened V by 6 bases and J by 2 bases, and 16 bases separated the two germline ends.

The TCR originated in a man between 18 and 35 years old in good health. The chain couples TRBV20-1 to TRBJ1-1; D is uncertain. The sequencing input was blood. The DNA for the CDR3 is TGCAGTGCAAACGGGCTAGCCGGTAACACTGAAGCTTTCTTT. It yields the protein CSANGLAGNTEAFF.